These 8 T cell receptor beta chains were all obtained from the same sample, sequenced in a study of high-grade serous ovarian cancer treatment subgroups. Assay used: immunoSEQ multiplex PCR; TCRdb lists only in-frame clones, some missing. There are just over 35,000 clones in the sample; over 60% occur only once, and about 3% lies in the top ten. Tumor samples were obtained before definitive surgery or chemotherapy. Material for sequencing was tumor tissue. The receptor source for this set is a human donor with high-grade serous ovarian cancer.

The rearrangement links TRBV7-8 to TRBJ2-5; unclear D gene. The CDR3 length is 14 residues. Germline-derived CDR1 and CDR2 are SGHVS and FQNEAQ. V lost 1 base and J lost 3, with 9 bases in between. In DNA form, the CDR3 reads TGTGCCAGCAGCTTAGGGGCCCTGAAAGAGACCCAGTACTTC. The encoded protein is CASSLGALKETQYF.

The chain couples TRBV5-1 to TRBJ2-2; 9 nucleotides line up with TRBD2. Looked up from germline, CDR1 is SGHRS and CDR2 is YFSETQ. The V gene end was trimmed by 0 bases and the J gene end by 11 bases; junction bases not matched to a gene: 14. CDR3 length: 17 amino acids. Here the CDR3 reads CASSLVVEREDERELFF. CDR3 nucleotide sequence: TGCGCCAGCAGCTTGGTTGTAGAGCGGGAGGACGAGCGAGAGCTGTTTTTT.

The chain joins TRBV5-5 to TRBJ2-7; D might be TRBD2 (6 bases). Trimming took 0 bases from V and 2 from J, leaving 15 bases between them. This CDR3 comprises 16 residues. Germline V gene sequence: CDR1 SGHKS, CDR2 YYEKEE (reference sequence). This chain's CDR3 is CASSLGGVYIPYEQYF. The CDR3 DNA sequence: TGTGCCAGCAGCTTGGGGGGGGTCTACATCCCCTACGAGCAGTACTTC. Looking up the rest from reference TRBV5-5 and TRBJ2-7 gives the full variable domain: DAGVTQSPTHLIKTRGQQVTLRCSPISGHKSVSWYQQVLGQGPQFIFQYYEKEERGRGNFPDRFSARQFPNYSSELNVNALLLGDSALYLCASSLGGVYIPYEQYFGPGTRLTVT.

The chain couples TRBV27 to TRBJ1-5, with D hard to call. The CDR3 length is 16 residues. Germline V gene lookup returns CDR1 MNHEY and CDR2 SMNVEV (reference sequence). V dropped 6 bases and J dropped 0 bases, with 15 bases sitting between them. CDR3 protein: CASRFLADFSNQPQHF. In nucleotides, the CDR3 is TGTGCCAGCAGATTCCTGGCAGACTTTAGCAATCAGCCCCAGCATTTT.

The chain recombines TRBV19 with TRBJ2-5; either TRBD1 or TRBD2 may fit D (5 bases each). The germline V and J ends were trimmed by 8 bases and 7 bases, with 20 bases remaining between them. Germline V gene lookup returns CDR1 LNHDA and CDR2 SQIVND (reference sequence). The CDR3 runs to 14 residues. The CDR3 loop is CASSGPGNPGTQYF. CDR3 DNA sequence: TGTGCCAGTTCGGGGCCGGGGAACCCAGGGACCCAGTACTTC.

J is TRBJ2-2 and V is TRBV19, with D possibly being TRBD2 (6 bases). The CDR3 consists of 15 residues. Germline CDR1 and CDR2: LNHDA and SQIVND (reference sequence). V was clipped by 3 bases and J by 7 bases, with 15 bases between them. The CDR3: CASSILATSGGELFF. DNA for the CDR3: TGTGCCAGTAGTATCCTAGCGACGAGCGGCGGGGAGCTGTTTTTT.

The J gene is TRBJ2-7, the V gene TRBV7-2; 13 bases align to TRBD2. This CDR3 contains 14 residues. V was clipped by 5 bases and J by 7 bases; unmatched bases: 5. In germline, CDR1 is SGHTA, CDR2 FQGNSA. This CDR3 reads CASSPGTSGVEQYF. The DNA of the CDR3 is TGTGCCAGCAGCCCTGGGACTAGCGGGGTTGAGCAGTACTTC.

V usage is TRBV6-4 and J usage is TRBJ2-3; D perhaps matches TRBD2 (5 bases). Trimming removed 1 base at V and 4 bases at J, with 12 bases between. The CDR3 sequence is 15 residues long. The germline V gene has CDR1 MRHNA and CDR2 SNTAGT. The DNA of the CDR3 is TGTGCCAGCAGTGACTTAGGAGGAAGCTCAGATACGCAGTATTTT. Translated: CASSDLGGSSDTQYF.